This T cell receptor beta chain was obtained from a study of identical twins. TCRdb independently ran MiXCR on the 5' RACE reads; one entry per CDR3 protein. The sample consists of hundreds of thousands of distinct CDR3 sequences, roughly 10% of them appearing once. The CDR3 has 13 amino acids. The V end lost 8 bases, the J end lost 4 bases, and 15 bases lay between the germline ends. Germline CDR1 is MNHEY and CDR2 is SMNVEV (reference sequence). In addition, the sample was reused for a study of yellow fever vaccine responses in identical twins.

Input material: CD8+ T cells sorted from blood. The clonotype originates from a woman aged 18-29 years in good health. This chain links TRBV27 with TRBJ2-7, with D unresolved. CDR3 sequence: CASRGDQVYEQYF. Written as DNA, the CDR3 is TGTGCCAGCCGAGGAGATCAGGTATACGAGCAGTACTTC.